This T cell receptor (beta chain) was obtained from a study of beta chain features in type 1 diabetes. Broader study findings: Patients with type 1 diabetes showed fewer VDJ junction insertions and more deletions. Patients' naive, central memory and Treg TCRB repertoires seemed closer to one another than those of healthy donors.

The sample holds a few counts of this clone. What it binds is unknown. CDR3 size: 14 residues. Losses at the gene ends were 6 bases for V and 5 bases for J; bases not matched to a gene: 7. Germline V CDR1 and CDR2: MNHNY, SVGAGI (reference sequence). Since all of the isolated RNA was reverse transcribed, expressed TCRB transcripts were what got sequenced. Here immunoSEQ multiplex PCR was the method, and the copy in TCRdb shows in-frame clones only, minus some. Of 90,000 to 110,000 clones in the sample, 40% were seen once. Sequencing was performed on stem cell memory CD4+ T cells from blood. This rearrangement joins TRBV6-6 to TRBJ1-5; TRBD1 aligns across 7 bases. This receptor was identified in a woman aged 18-29 years in good health. The CDR3 DNA is TGTGCCAGCAGACCGGGACAGTTATATCAGCCCCAGCATTTT. This codes for CASRPGQLYQPQHF.